This entry is about one T cell receptor beta chain. Profiling relied on immunoSEQ multiplex PCR, and the TCRdb table lists in-frame clones only, not all of them. The sample holds under 45,000 clones; over 70% are singletons and the top ten take around a tenth. The data originate from a study of blood T cell repertoires in COVID-19. The clonotype was recovered from a human donor in a cohort sampled during active COVID-19. Input material: peripheral blood.

CDR3 in DNA: TGTGCCAGAAGCTTGGCCGGGAAGACAGGGAGATATACCACTGAAGCTTTCTTT. Amino acid sequence: CARSLAGKTGRYTTEAFF. This rearrangement joins TRBV5-3 to TRBJ1-1; 7 bases line up with TRBD1. TRBV5-3 is an ORF, with its function uncertain. J gave up 4 bases and V 0 bases, and 15 bases lay outside the gene matches. There are 18 residues in the CDR3.